This TCR beta chain was recorded in a study of blood T cells in healthy people across ages. General study points: Naive and antigen-experienced cells were not separated, limiting conclusive comparison.

Regarding this clonotype: Its antigen is still unknown.

Germline assignment: CDR1 SEHNR and CDR2 FQNEAQ (reference sequence). The CDR3 loop spans 18 amino acids. For the second PCR, which ran for roughly 7 to 11 cycles, a sample-barcoded 5' primer and a J-beta primer mix were used. TCRdb processed the 5' RACE reads anew with MiXCR; each CDR3 protein has one entry. The sample carries nearly 800,000 distinct CDR3 sequences, roughly 25% recorded once. The same sample was also used in a study of T cells of mothers and their children. That work adds: Donation was provided by three healthy Caucasian mothers along with their six children. The overlap seen between related mothers and children slightly exceeded that of unrelated pairs, though not significantly.

The receptor was isolated from a boy aged 5-17 years in good health. The sequencing sample was made of blood. The chain employs TRBV7-9 and TRBJ2-5; 9 bases fit TRBD2. The J call may be mistaken, given a closer DNA end match to TRBJ2-1. CDR3: CASSLVGVRRGGRFEQFF. The CDR3 region has the DNA TGTGCCAGCAGCTTAGTGGGGGTTCGGCGGGGGGGCCGATTTGAGCAGTTCTTC.